A single sample is the source of the 2 T cell receptor beta chains below, sequenced in a study of identical twins (dated by TCRdb to the mid-2010s). The method was 5' RACE. The listed sequencing device is Illumina HiSeq 2000. Through fastp at Q25 and MiXCR, TCRdb rebuilt clones from the public reads, retaining in-frame beta chains. Each record represents a unique CDR3 protein, reported with the most common genes and DNA among its rows. A total of approximately 240,000 distinct CDR3 sequences appear in this sample, roughly an eighth of them only once. Jointly, the top ten make up approximately 8.8% of the sample. Material: memory (CD45RO+) T cells sorted from blood. The cell subset or site label, as the study defines it: CD45RO+ enriched T cells. These receptors originate from a woman under 30 in good health.

This clonotype was recorded at least ten times. V and J are TRBV10-3 and TRBJ2-4; 8 nucleotides agree with TRBD1. CDR3 length: 19 amino acids. The trim removed 3 bases at V and 0 bases at J, leaving 13 bases unmatched. CDR1 and CDR2 (germline): ENHRY, SYGVKD. The CDR3 region is CAISEDAGGSVIAKNIQYF. The CDR3 nucleotides are TGTGCCATCAGTGAAGACGCAGGGGGCTCGGTTATAGCCAAAAACATTCAGTACTTC.

The chain combines TRBV5-6 with TRBJ2-1; 9 bases align to TRBD1. Germline values: CDR1 SGHDT, CDR2 YYEEEE. This CDR3 has 15 amino acids. V was pared by 4 bases and J by 6 bases, with 8 bases of the junction left unmatched. CDR3 nucleotides: TGTGCCAGCAGCGGCCGGGACAGGGCTACCAATGAGCAGTTCTTC. Translation gives CASSGRDRATNEQFF.